These 19 T cell receptor beta chains share one sample of origin, sequenced in a study of T-cell reconstitution after alpha-beta-depleted transplantation in children. During its preparation, the TCRbeta library received unique molecular identifiers. TCRdb recomputed calls from the PCR reads with MiXCR, one row per CDR3 protein. The table shows over 200,000 distinct CDR3 sequences, with roughly a tenth occurring only once. The sequencing here drew on PBMCs, taken before TCRalphabeta/CD19-depleted stem cell transplant. The receptors derive from a child less than two years old with acute myeloid leukemia, due to receive a stem cell transplant.

This clonotype was recorded many times. The chain links TRBV20-1 to TRBJ2-2; D is unclear. V gave up 0 bases and J gave up 7 bases, with 18 bases separating them. The CDR3 extends over 16 amino acids. From germline, CDR1 is DFQATT and CDR2 SNEGSKA (reference sequence). CDR3 nucleotides: TGCAGTGCTAGAGATCGGAGTAGATTTTCGGTCGGGGAGCTGTTTTTT. Its protein is CSARDRSRFSVGELFF.

To note about this clonotype: A read error may produce the germline difference seen at one junction end. The rearrangement uses TRBV7-2 and TRBJ2-2; 10 bases are shared with TRBD2. The CDR3 is made up of 17 amino acids. From germline, CDR1 is SGHTA and CDR2 FQGNSA. Here the CDR3 reads CASSPWTSGTNIGELFF. The CDR3 bases are TGTGCCAGCAGCCCCTGGACTAGCGGAACGAACATCGGGGAGCTGTTTTTT.

This clonotype was detected many times. The junction shows a germline mismatch at one end, possibly a read error. V is TRBV20-1 and J is TRBJ2-7, with TRBD2 as a possible D gene (5 bases). Germline CDR1 reads DFQATT; CDR2 reads SNEGSKA (reference sequence). CDR3 length: 10 amino acids. CDR3 residues: CSPSGVFRTF. The CDR3 nucleotides read TGCAGCCCGAGCGGAGTTTTCCGGACCTTC.

In this sample, this clonotype turned up many times. J is TRBJ1-4 and V is TRBV7-2; TRBD1 matches at 11 bases. V lost 4 bases to trimming and J lost 14 bases; unmatched junction nucleotides: 12. CDR3 length equals 15 residues. Germline CDR1 and CDR2: SGHTA and FQGNSA. The DNA of the CDR3 is TGTGCCAGCAGCTCTGGGACAGGGGGGAACATGGGGCTGTTTTTT. This gives the protein CASSSGTGGNMGLFF.

This clonotype was counted ten times or more. The chain links TRBV5-1 to TRBJ1-1; D not certain. The CDR3 loop spans 12 amino acids. Per germline, CDR1 SGHRS and CDR2 YFSETQ. V shed 4 bases and J shed 1 base, with 5 bases lying between them. CDR3 coding DNA: TGCGCCAGCAGCCCCGGGAACACTGAAGCTTTCTTT. It yields the protein CASSPGNTEAFF. Full variable domain (outside the CDR3, taken from reference TRBV5-1 and TRBJ1-1): KAGVTQTPRYLIKTRGQQVTLSCSPISGHRSVSWYQQTPGQGLQFLFEYFSETQRNKGNFPGRFSGRQFSNSRSEMNVSTLELGDSALYLCASSPGNTEAFFGQGTRLTVV.

At least ten counts were recorded for this clonotype. The V call is TRBV14, the J call TRBJ2-7, with TRBD1 matching 9 bases. The CDR3 spans 16 residues. The germline V gene has CDR1 SGHDN and CDR2 FVKESK. V was pared by 2 bases and J by 5 bases, with 10 bases of the junction left unmatched. CDR3 sequence (DNA): TGTGCCAGCAGCCAAAGGACCGGGACAGGGTTCGACGAGCAGTACTTC. It is translated as CASSQRTGTGFDEQYF.

There are many counts of this clonotype. The CDR3 DNA reads TGCAGTGCTAGAGACCCTCTGGTTAGCGTCTACGAGCAGTACTTC. It is translated as CSARDPLVSVYEQYF. This chain joins TRBV20-1 and TRBJ2-7, with a weak D call TRBD2 (5 bases). V was clipped by 0 bases and J by 3 bases, with 15 bases between them. The germline CDR1 and CDR2 sequences are DFQATT and SNEGSKA (reference sequence). The CDR3 is made up of 15 amino acids.

This chain uses TRBV28 with TRBJ2-5; a weak D match, TRBD2 (5 bases). This CDR3 contains 12 residues. Germline CDR1 is MDHEN and CDR2 is SYDVKM. Trimming left V 3 bases short and J 10 bases short, with 12 bases between. The CDR3 DNA reads TGTGCCAGCAGTTTTACCTCCCGGGACCAGTACTTC. Residues: CASSFTSRDQYF.

This clonotype was seen at least ten times. The V call is TRBV29-1, the J call TRBJ1-1, with unresolved D. The CDR3 totals 14 residues. V lost 8 bases and J lost 11, with 27 bases in between. The germline V gene has CDR1 SQVTM and CDR2 ANQGSEA. The CDR3 coding sequence is TGCAGCCCCCCGAGGAAGGTCCCTGATCCGCTCGCTTTCTTT. This codes for CSPPRKVPDPLAFF.

This clonotype has a count of ten or more. This chain links TRBV20-1 with TRBJ2-7; D is unclear. Per the germline V gene, CDR1 is DFQATT and CDR2 is SNEGSKA (reference sequence). The CDR3 is 13 amino acids. V was shortened by 1 base and J by 0 bases, with 7 bases between the two germline ends. In nucleotides, the CDR3 is TGCAGTGCTAGAGGCCAGTCCTCCTACGAGCAGTACTTC. Translation gives CSARGQSSYEQYF.

There are many counts of this clonotype. The V call is TRBV7-8, the J call TRBJ2-3; D is perhaps TRBD2 (6 bases). Germline lookup yields CDR1 SGHVS and CDR2 FQNEAQ. This CDR3 spans 15 amino acids. Trimming took 3 bases from V and 6 from J, leaving 16 bases between them. The CDR3 nucleotides read TGTGCCAGCAGCTTCGGGACTGTTAAATGGGATACGCAGTATTTT. Translated, it gives CASSFGTVKWDTQYF.

The sample holds many counts of this clonotype. This sequence joins TRBV5-1 and TRBJ2-1; TRBD2 agrees at 10 bases. CDR3 length: 16 residues. The germline CDR1 and CDR2 sequences are SGHRS and YFSETQ. V shed 2 bases and J 6 bases; nucleotides not matched to a gene: 8. The CDR3: CASSLAGGPTINEQFF. The DNA of the CDR3 is TGCGCCAGCAGCTTAGCGGGAGGGCCGACGATCAATGAGCAGTTCTTC. The whole variable domain, filled in from reference TRBV5-1 and TRBJ2-1, reads KAGVTQTPRYLIKTRGQQVTLSCSPISGHRSVSWYQQTPGQGLQFLFEYFSETQRNKGNFPGRFSGRQFSNSRSEMNVSTLELGDSALYLCASSLAGGPTINEQFFGPGTRLTVL.

This clonotype came up a few times. The J gene is TRBJ1-2, the V gene TRBV20-1, with 8 bases aligning to TRBD1. The CDR3 sequence is 14 residues long. The germline gives CDR1 DFQATT, CDR2 SNEGSKA (reference sequence). The V and J ends lost 0 bases and 8 bases, in that order; junction bases with no gene match: 8. CDR3 nucleotide sequence: TGCAGTGCTAGAGACCCGGGACAGGCACTGGGCTACACCTTC. Translating it yields CSARDPGQALGYTF.

This clonotype was counted many times. V gene TRBV11-2 combines with J gene TRBJ2-3; D is uncertain. CDR3 length: 12 residues. The germline gives CDR1 SGHAT, CDR2 FQNNGV. V was cut by 2 bases and J by 6 bases, with 6 bases left in between. This chain's CDR3 is CASSLSFDTQYF. The DNA of the CDR3 is TGTGCCAGCAGCTTATCTTTCGATACGCAGTATTTT.

Ten or more counts support this clonotype. This chain links TRBV4-2 with TRBJ2-2; D may be TRBD2 (5 bases). The CDR3 spans 17 residues. Looked up from germline, CDR1 is LGHNA and CDR2 is YNFKEQ. V lost 0 bases, J lost 4 bases, and 15 bases lay in between. As DNA, the CDR3 is TGTGCCAGCAGCCAAGATAACAAAGGACTCATCACCGGGGAGCTGTTTTTT. Protein sequence: CASSQDNKGLITGELFF.

This clonotype was picked up many times. The genes are TRBV19 and TRBJ1-5, with D perhaps TRBD1 (6 bases). CDR1 LNHDA and CDR2 SQIVND come from the germline V gene (reference sequence). V was cut by 7 bases and J by 6 bases, with 19 bases left in between. The CDR3 sequence is 15 residues long. The CDR3 spells CASNPRGGESQPQHF. The DNA for the CDR3 is TGTGCCAGTAACCCTAGAGGGGGGGAGAGTCAGCCCCAGCATTTT.

The sample holds many counts of this clonotype. As DNA, the CDR3 is TGTGCCAGCAGCCAAGCTGGGGCATCCCTAGGCGAGCAGTACTTC. Its translation: CASSQAGASLGEQYF. V gene TRBV3-1 combines with J gene TRBJ2-7; a weak D match, TRBD1 (5 bases). The CDR3 length is 15 residues. The germline V and J ends were trimmed by 1 base and 6 bases, with 16 bases remaining between them. Germline CDR1 reads LGHDT; CDR2 reads YNNKEL (reference sequence).

This clonotype was observed at least ten times. The chain is built from TRBV24-1 and TRBJ2-5; D is possibly TRBD1 (6 bases). Deletions cut 7 bases from V and 4 bases from J, with 15 bases between. The CDR3 is made up of 14 amino acids. Germline V gives CDR1 KGHDR, CDR2 SFDVKD. CDR3 bases: TGTGCCACCAGCGATGTCCAGGGGATAGAGACCCAGTACTTC. This translates into CATSDVQGIETQYF.

This clonotype has ten or more counts. The gene calls are TRBV12-3 or TRBV12-4 and TRBJ1-4; perhaps TRBD1 as D (5 bases). The CDR3 loop spans 12 amino acids. V shed 5 bases and J shed 12 bases, with 13 bases lying between them. The CDR3, as DNA: TGTGCCAGCAGTCCGGACGGAGGGGAACTGTTTTTT. Residues: CASSPDGGELFF.